Listed here are 14 T cell receptor beta chains from one sample, sequenced in a study of shared T cell receptors in the human thymus. Using immunoSEQ multiplex PCR, the repertoire was profiled, and TCRdb retains in-frame clones only, with some absent. This table holds approximately 760,000 clones, approximately 83% found once. This sample was also put to use in a study of human thymus T cells.

Input material: thymocytes. The receptors were sampled from a girl under three years old with a congenital heart defect.

The V gene is TRBV29-1, the J gene TRBJ2-6, with TRBD1 matching 9 bases. CDR3 length: 18 residues. Per the germline V gene, CDR1 is SQVTM and CDR2 is ANQGSEA. Trimming took 5 bases from V and 0 from J; bases not matched to a gene: 11. The CDR3 is CSVLERTGESSGANVLTF. CDR3 nucleotide sequence: TGCAGCGTTTTGGAGAGGACAGGGGAGAGCTCTGGGGCCAACGTCCTGACTTTC.

This rearrangement joins TRBV27 to TRBJ2-1, with a possible D match to TRBD1 (6 bases). V lost 4 bases and J lost 5, with 12 bases in between. The length of the CDR3 is 14 residues. The germline gives CDR1 MNHEY, CDR2 SMNVEV (reference sequence). This chain's CDR3 is CASSSPYRDNEQFF. CDR3 bases: TGTGCCAGCAGTTCACCCTACAGGGACAATGAGCAGTTCTTC.

The chain employs TRBV5-6 and TRBJ1-4; TRBD1 matches at 8 bases. With V trimmed by 3 bases and J by 4 bases, 5 bases remained unmatched. The germline V gene has CDR1 SGHDT and CDR2 YYEEEE. The CDR3 loop spans 15 amino acids. The CDR3 DNA reads TGTGCCAGCAGCTCCCGGGACAGGATTAATGAAAAACTGTTTTTT. It specifies CASSSRDRINEKLFF.

CDR3 DNA: TGTGCCAGCAGTTTACCCAGACAGGGACCGACTAATGAAAAACTGTTTTTT. Translated, it gives CASSLPRQGPTNEKLFF. The V call is TRBV27, the J call TRBJ1-4, with 7 bases matching TRBD1. This CDR3 comprises 17 residues. J lost 2 bases, V lost 2 bases, and 8 bases had no gene match. Germline CDR1 MNHEY, CDR2 SMNVEV (reference sequence).

This clone was seen a few times. This chain uses TRBV19 with TRBJ2-7; D perhaps matches TRBD1 (6 bases). CDR3 length: 11 amino acids. The germline V gene encodes CDR1 LNHDA and CDR2 SQIVND (reference sequence). V was clipped by 8 bases and J by 4 bases, with 9 bases between them. The CDR3 region has the DNA TGTGCCAGTCAACAGGGTTACGAGCAGTACTTC. Amino acids: CASQQGYEQYF.

The genes are TRBV25-1 and TRBJ1-1; D uncertain. This CDR3 is 11 amino acids long. V lost 11 bases to trimming and J lost 0 bases, with 7 bases between them. The germline V gene has CDR1 MGHDK and CDR2 SYGVNS. For the CDR3, the DNA is TGTGCCGCCAGTATGAACACTGAAGCTTTCTTT. Translated: CAASMNTEAFF.

This clone has a single count. The chain carries TRBV4-3 and TRBJ2-3, with 7 positions matching TRBD2. Germline CDR1 and CDR2: LGHNA and YSLEER. This CDR3 spans 17 amino acids. J gave up 1 base and V 1 base, and 8 bases lay outside the gene matches. CDR3 sequence (DNA): TGCGCCAGCAGCCAAGCGACCCCTCGGGGGGGCACAGATACGCAGTATTTT. Protein: CASSQATPRGGTDTQYF.

V usage is TRBV19 and J usage is TRBJ1-5; 9 nucleotides align to TRBD1. The CDR3 consists of 16 residues. With 7 bases clipped from V and 4 bases from J, the junction kept 11 bases outside the gene matches. From germline, CDR1 is LNHDA and CDR2 SQIVND (reference sequence). CDR3 residues: CASNPLAGQGNQPQHF. CDR3 nucleotide sequence: TGTGCCAGTAACCCACTAGCCGGACAGGGGAATCAGCCCCAGCATTTT.

In the case of this clone: An end of the junction does not agree with germline; a read error may underlie this. The chain carries TRBV7-7 and TRBJ2-2, with TRBD1 as a possible D gene (7 bases). This CDR3 has 15 residues. Per the germline V gene, CDR1 is SSHAT and CDR2 is FNYEAQ (reference sequence). The CDR3 spells CASSPAEGAWGELFF. The CDR3 coding sequence is TGTGCTAGCAGCCCGGCGGAGGGGGCGTGGGGGGAGCTGTTTTTT.

As DNA, the CDR3 is TGTGCCAGCTCACCAGGATCGGGACAGGGAATCACAGATACGCAGTATTTT. Translating it yields CASSPGSGQGITDTQYF. The rearrangement joins TRBV18 to TRBJ2-3, with 9 bases that match TRBD1. The CDR3 extends over 17 amino acids. The junction had 8 bases not matched to a gene; V was cut back by 2 bases and J by 2 bases. The V gene's germline CDR1 is KGHSH and CDR2 LQKENI.

J is TRBJ2-6 and V is TRBV18; 7 bases line up with TRBD1. Germline CDR1 KGHSH, CDR2 LQKENI. The V and J ends lost 2 bases and 0 bases, in that order; junction bases with no gene match: 13. The CDR3 runs to 20 residues. The chain's CDR3 is CASSPKSRRTGPSGANVLTF. The DNA of the CDR3 is TGTGCCAGCTCACCAAAAAGCCGGCGGACAGGCCCCTCTGGGGCCAACGTCCTGACTTTC.

The rearrangement joins TRBV18 to TRBJ1-1, with TRBD1 identical over 7 bases. CDR1 KGHSH and CDR2 LQKENI come from the germline V gene. This CDR3 has 16 amino acids. Trimming removed 6 bases from V and 7 bases from J; junction bases left unmatched: 17. The CDR3 loop reads CASSPDGRGNIVEAFF. CDR3 in DNA: TGTGCCAGCTCGCCTGACGGCAGGGGGAACATTGTTGAAGCTTTCTTT.

The chain has TRBV7-9 and TRBJ1-1; weak D call: TRBD1 (5 bases). Germline-derived CDR1 and CDR2 are SEHNR and FQNEAQ (reference sequence). Trimming cost V 5 bases and J 4 bases, with 23 bases left between them. The CDR3 has 17 amino acids. The CDR3 coding sequence is TGTGCCAGCAGCCCCACACCGTGGGAGGGGCTCGGCACTGAAGCTTTCTTT. It yields the protein CASSPTPWEGLGTEAFF.

The chain has TRBV5-6 and TRBJ2-1; D may be TRBD2 (6 bases). The V end was cut by 5 bases, the J end by 5 bases, with 26 bases between. CDR3 length equals 18 residues. Germline V gene sequence: CDR1 SGHDT, CDR2 YYEEEE. DNA for the CDR3: TGTGCCAGCAGTATCGTCTCCCGGACTAACAGACGAGACAATGAGCAGTTCTTC. Its protein is CASSIVSRTNRRDNEQFF.